The 23 T cell receptor beta chains below were found in one sample sequenced in a study of CD4 T cells in relation to SARS-CoV-2 and coronaviruses. Antigen specificity for these receptors is unknown. Unexposed donor CD4+ T cells date from about 2011-2018, before the COVID-19 pandemic. CD4+ T cells were isolated from the cells after 10 days of culture. Measured with immunoSEQ multiplex PCR; TCRdb has only the in-frame clones, and not every one. The table records about 18,000 clones, 70% to 80% of them present only once. Sequenced sample: CD4+ T cells from PBMCs, cultured in vitro. The receptors here all came from a human donor in good health.

This chain links TRBV5-1 with TRBJ2-2; a weak D match, TRBD1 (6 bases). Trimming took 0 bases from V and 5 from J, leaving 8 bases between them. Germline CDR1 is SGHRS and CDR2 is YFSETQ. The CDR3 has 14 amino acids. DNA for the CDR3: TGCGCCAGCAGCTTGGACAGGGAAACCGGGGAGCTGTTTTTT. Its translation: CASSLDRETGELFF. The full variable domain, in which reference TRBV5-1 and TRBJ2-2 provide the parts outside the CDR3, is KAGVTQTPRYLIKTRGQQVTLSCSPISGHRSVSWYQQTPGQGLQFLFEYFSETQRNKGNFPGRFSGRQFSNSRSEMNVSTLELGDSALYLCASSLDRETGELFFGEGSRLTVL.

The chain combines TRBV30 with TRBJ1-5; no definite D call. Germline loops: CDR1 GTSNPN, CDR2 SVGIG (reference sequence). This CDR3 contains 15 residues. V shed 1 base and J shed 0 bases, with 10 bases lying between them. The CDR3 DNA reads as TGTGCCTGGAGTGGCGGACTTTATAGCAATCAGCCCCAGCATTTT. Its translation is CAWSGGLYSNQPQHF. Full variable domain (outside the CDR3, taken from reference TRBV30 and TRBJ1-5): SQTIHQWPATLVQPVGSPLSLECTVEGTSNPNLYWYRQAAGRGLQLLFYSVGIGQISSEVPQNLSASRPQDRQFILSSKKLLLSDSGFYLCAWSGGLYSNQPQHFGDGTRLSIL.

The genes are TRBV11-2 and TRBJ2-3; D uncertain. Germline V gene lookup returns CDR1 SGHAT and CDR2 FQNNGV. The CDR3 consists of 12 residues. Trimming removed 1 base from V and 5 bases from J, with 4 bases in between. The CDR3 sequence: CASSLGQDTQYF. In DNA form, the CDR3 reads TGTGCCAGCAGCTTAGGACAAGATACGCAGTATTTT.

The V gene is TRBV13, the J gene TRBJ2-7; D gene ambiguous. Trimming removed 3 bases at V and 0 bases at J, with 12 bases between. CDR1 and CDR2 (germline): PRHDT, FYEKMQ (reference sequence). The CDR3 is made up of 15 amino acids. The CDR3 DNA reads as TGTGCCAGCAGCTTTTTACAGCGTAACTCCTACGAGCAGTACTTC. It encodes CASSFLQRNSYEQYF.

The chain combines TRBV19 with TRBJ1-1; the D is unclear. V lost 4 bases to trimming and J lost 0 bases, with 15 bases between them. The CDR3 runs to 16 residues. Germline V lookup: CDR1 LNHDA, CDR2 SQIVND (reference sequence). The CDR3 reads CASSTVTARMNTEAFF. Written as DNA, the CDR3 is TGTGCCAGTAGTACCGTGACGGCCCGCATGAACACTGAAGCTTTCTTT.

This chain connects TRBV4-1 to TRBJ2-6; TRBD1 is a possible D gene (5 bases). From germline, CDR1 is MGHRA and CDR2 YSYEKL. The CDR3 is 14 residues long. With 6 bases removed from V and 4 bases from J, the gap between germline ends came to 10 bases. The CDR3 nucleotides are TGCGCCAGCAGGGACAATACAGGGGCCAACGTCCTGACTTTC. Translation: CASRDNTGANVLTF.

CDR3 nucleotides: TGCGCCAGCAGCTTGAGCTCAACTAATGAAAAACTGTTTTTT. Amino acids: CASSLSSTNEKLFF. The gene calls are TRBV5-1 and TRBJ1-4, with unresolved D. The germline V gene encodes CDR1 SGHRS and CDR2 YFSETQ. V lost 1 base and J lost 0, with 4 bases in between. The CDR3 length is 14 residues.

The chain employs TRBV4-1 and TRBJ1-6, with a tentative D call TRBD1 (5 bases). The V and J ends lost 1 base and 9 bases respectively, with 13 bases between them. Germline loops: CDR1 MGHRA, CDR2 YSYEKL. The CDR3 loop spans 15 amino acids. CDR3 in DNA: TGCGCCAGCAGCCAAGGCGGAGGGGACGGTTCACCCCTCCACTTT. Translating it yields CASSQGGGDGSPLHF.

The V call is TRBV5-1, the J call TRBJ2-1; D possibly uses TRBD1 or TRBD2 (6 bases each). CDR3 length equals 13 residues. Trimming removed 7 bases at V and 6 bases at J, with 14 bases between. CDR1 is SGHRS, CDR2 YFSETQ, per germline. The CDR3 loop reads CASAPGGGNEQFF. For the CDR3, the DNA is TGCGCCAGCGCACCTGGAGGGGGCAATGAGCAGTTCTTC.

The table lists this clone with a few counts. This chain connects TRBV24-1 to TRBJ1-5, with 7 nucleotides matching TRBD1. CDR1 and CDR2 (germline): KGHDR, SFDVKD. CDR3 length equals 16 residues. V shed 5 bases, J shed 5 bases, and the junction held 11 bases outside the gene matches. CDR3 residues: CATSAATGRMDQPQHF. DNA for the CDR3: TGTGCCACCAGTGCAGCGACAGGGAGGATGGATCAGCCCCAGCATTTT.

V is TRBV7-3 and J is TRBJ1-1; 12 bases are shared with TRBD1. V lost 1 base to trimming and J lost 5 bases; unmatched junction nucleotides: 11. Per germline, CDR1 SGHTA and CDR2 FQGTGA. This CDR3 spans 18 amino acids. The CDR3 protein is CASSLNPGTGGLGTEAFF. DNA of the CDR3: TGTGCCAGCAGCTTAAACCCCGGGACAGGGGGCCTGGGGACTGAAGCTTTCTTT.

The table lists this clone with a count of one. The rearrangement joins TRBV6-5 to TRBJ2-7; TRBD2 agrees at 7 bases. CDR3 size: 13 residues. Germline V gene data show CDR1 as MNHEY and CDR2 as SVGAGI. J gave up 2 bases and V 6 bases, and 4 bases lay outside the gene matches. CDR3 nucleotide sequence: TGTGCCAGCAGGGCGGGAGCCACCTACGAGCAGTACTTC. Translating gives CASRAGATYEQYF.

This chain links TRBV27 with TRBJ1-1, with D perhaps TRBD1 (6 bases). The CDR3 spans 14 residues. V lost 5 bases, J lost 0 bases, and 10 bases lay in between. The V gene's germline CDR1 is MNHEY and CDR2 SMNVEV (reference sequence). The CDR3 DNA is TGTGCCAGCAGTAGGGGGGCCGTGAACACTGAAGCTTTCTTT. Amino acids: CASSRGAVNTEAFF.

This rearrangement joins TRBV19 to TRBJ1-5; D remains ambiguous. Per germline, CDR1 LNHDA and CDR2 SQIVND (reference sequence). With 3 bases removed from V and 1 base from J, the gap between germline ends came to 10 bases. There are 15 residues in the CDR3. DNA for the CDR3: TGTGCCAGTAGTATTGGGTCCTGGAGCAATCAGCCCCAGCATTTT. It encodes CASSIGSWSNQPQHF.

The gene calls are TRBV19 and TRBJ2-7, with TRBD1 identical over 7 bases. CDR1 is LNHDA and CDR2 is SQIVND in the germline V gene (reference sequence). V dropped 3 bases and J dropped 0; count of bases not matched to a gene: 8. CDR3 length equals 16 residues. The CDR3 bases are TGTGCCAGTAGTATCCGAGCCGGGACAGCCTCCTACGAGCAGTACTTC. It is translated as CASSIRAGTASYEQYF.

The chain uses TRBV18 and TRBJ2-5; 8 nucleotides agree with TRBD2. Trimming removed 0 bases from V and 5 bases from J; junction bases left unmatched: 11. CDR1 is KGHSH, CDR2 LQKENI, per germline. This CDR3 region has 17 residues. The CDR3, as DNA: TGTGCCAGCTCACCACCCGACGGGAGGGCCGACGGGGAGACCCAGTACTTC. Protein: CASSPPDGRADGETQYF.

The V call is TRBV7-9, the J call TRBJ2-2, with TRBD2 as a possible D gene (5 bases). The CDR3 is 18 residues long. CDR1 and CDR2 from the germline V gene are SEHNR and FQNEAQ (reference sequence). The V end was cut by 5 bases, the J end by 4 bases, with 23 bases between. The CDR3 region is CASSAPSRGLGPTGELFF. The CDR3 DNA follows: TGTGCCAGCAGCGCGCCCTCTCGAGGGCTCGGACCCACCGGGGAGCTGTTTTTT.

This clone has a single count. The rearrangement uses TRBV2 and TRBJ1-5, with D maybe TRBD1 (5 bases). V was trimmed by 7 bases and J by 0 bases, leaving 10 bases between them. CDR1 is SNHLY and CDR2 is FYNNEI in the germline V gene. CDR3 length: 14 amino acids. Here the CDR3 reads CASNLQVSNQPQHF. For the CDR3, the DNA is TGTGCCAGCAACCTACAGGTTAGCAATCAGCCCCAGCATTTT.

The chain recombines TRBV6-1 with TRBJ1-5; perhaps TRBD1 as D (5 bases). There are 15 residues in the CDR3. Germline assignment: CDR1 MNHNS and CDR2 SASEGT. V lost 2 bases and J 5 bases, leaving 13 bases between the germline ends. In DNA, the CDR3 is TGTGCCAGCAGTGAAATAGGAAAGGGGTATCAGCCCCAGCATTTT. Protein: CASSEIGKGYQPQHF.

The DNA for the CDR3 is TGTGCCAGCAGCAAGCGGATGGGTCAGCCCCAGCATTTT. Translating gives CASSKRMGQPQHF. The chain employs TRBV21-1 and TRBJ1-5. TRBV21-1 is a pseudogene. The CDR3 sequence is 13 residues long.

The CDR3 is CASSLGLAGVRSYNEQFF. DNA for the CDR3: TGTGCCAGCAGCTTAGGGCTAGCGGGAGTTCGGTCCTACAATGAGCAGTTCTTC. V gene TRBV11-2 combines with J gene TRBJ2-1; 10 positions match TRBD2. V lost 1 base, J lost 1 base, and 7 bases stayed unmatched. CDR1 SGHAT and CDR2 FQNNGV come from the germline V gene. The CDR3 has 18 residues.

The rearrangement links TRBV11-2 to TRBJ1-2, with D hard to call. The CDR3 is 12 residues long. Germline CDR1 reads SGHAT; CDR2 reads FQNNGV. V was shortened by 5 bases and J by 8 bases, with 12 bases between the two germline ends. The DNA of the CDR3 is TGTGCCAGCAGCGTAGGCCTGGACGGCTACACCTTC. Protein: CASSVGLDGYTF.

This clone appeared a few times. The chain links TRBV10-2 to TRBJ1-5, with D tentatively TRBD1 (5 bases). The V end was cut by 3 bases, the J end by 5 bases, with 14 bases between. The germline V gene has CDR1 WSHSY and CDR2 SAAADI. This CDR3 spans 15 amino acids. For the CDR3, the DNA is TGCGCCAGCAGTGATGGGTTGGGACGGGATCAGCCCCAGCATTTT. This gives the protein CASSDGLGRDQPQHF.